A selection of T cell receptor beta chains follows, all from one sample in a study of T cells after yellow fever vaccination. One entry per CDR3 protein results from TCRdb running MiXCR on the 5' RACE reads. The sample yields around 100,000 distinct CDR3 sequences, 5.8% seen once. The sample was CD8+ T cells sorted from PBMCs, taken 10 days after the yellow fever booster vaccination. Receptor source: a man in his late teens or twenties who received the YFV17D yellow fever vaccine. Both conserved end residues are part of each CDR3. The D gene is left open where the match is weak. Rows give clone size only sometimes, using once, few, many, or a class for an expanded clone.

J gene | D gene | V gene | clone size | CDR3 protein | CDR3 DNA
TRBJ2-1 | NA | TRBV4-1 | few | CASSQELPSYNEQFF | TGCGCCAGCAGCCAAGAACTCCCATCCTACAATGAGCAGTTCTTC
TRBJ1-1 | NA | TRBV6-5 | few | CASSHGTDEAFF | TGTGCCAGCAGTCACGGGACGGATGAAGCTTTCTTT
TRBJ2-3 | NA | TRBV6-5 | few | CASSYSPGLQLNTDTQYF | TGTGCCAGCAGTTACAGCCCTGGACTCCAACTTAACACAGATACGCAGTATTTT
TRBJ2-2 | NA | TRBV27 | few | CASSQPDRFDDTGELFF | TGTGCCAGCAGCCAGCCCGACAGATTTGATGACACCGGGGAGCTGTTTTTT
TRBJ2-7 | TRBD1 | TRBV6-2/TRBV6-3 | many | CASSYPGQAFLSYEQYF | TGTGCCAGCAGTTACCCGGGACAGGCTTTCCTTTCTTACGAGCAGTACTTC
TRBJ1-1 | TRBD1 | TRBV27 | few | CASSTIFRDRGRRYTEAFF | TGTGCCAGCAGTACAATTTTCCGGGACAGGGGGCGAAGGTACACTGAAGCTTTCTTT
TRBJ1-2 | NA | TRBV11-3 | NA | CAPQGPYWYGYTF | TGTGCTCCGCAGGGTCCCTACTGGTATGGCTACACCTTC
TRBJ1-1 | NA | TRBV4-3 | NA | CASSQDRSVQGRWGAFF | TGCGCCAGCAGCCAAGATCGGTCAGTCCAGGGGCGCTGGGGAGCTTTCTTT
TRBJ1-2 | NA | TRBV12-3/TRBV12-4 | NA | CASSLGSLQTYGYTF | TGTGCCAGCAGCCTCGGGTCTCTTCAGACCTATGGCTACACCTTC
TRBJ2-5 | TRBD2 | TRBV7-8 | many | CASSLRRGAAVGETQYF | TGTGCCAGCAGCTTAAGGCGGGGGGCCGCCGTGGGAGAGACCCAGTACTTC
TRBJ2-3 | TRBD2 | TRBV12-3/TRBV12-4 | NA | CASSPRLAGVDTDTQYF | TGTGCCAGCAGTCCCCGACTAGCGGGGGTTGACACAGATACGCAGTATTTT
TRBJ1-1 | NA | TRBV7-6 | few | CASSFGRTGEAFF | TGTGCCAGCAGCTTTGGCCGGACGGGTGAAGCTTTCTTT
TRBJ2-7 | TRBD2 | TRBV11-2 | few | CASSPSLAGGIEQYF | TGTGCCAGCAGCCCATCCCTAGCGGGGGGAATCGAGCAGTACTTC
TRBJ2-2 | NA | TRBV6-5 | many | CASSYSSGGELFF | TGTGCCAGCAGTTACTCGAGTGGCGGGGAGCTGTTTTTT
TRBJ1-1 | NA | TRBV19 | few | CAISRGMNTEAFF | TGTGCCATTAGCAGGGGCATGAACACTGAAGCTTTCTTT
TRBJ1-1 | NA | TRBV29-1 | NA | CSVVLGFAEAFF | TGCAGCGTTGTTTTAGGGTTCGCTGAAGCTTTCTTT
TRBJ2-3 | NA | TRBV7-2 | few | CASSLTRSGADTQYF | TGTGCCAGCAGCTTAACACGGTCGGGGGCCGATACGCAGTATTTT
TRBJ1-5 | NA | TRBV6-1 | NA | CASRAWGGNQPQHF | TGTGCCAGCAGGGCATGGGGGGGGAATCAGCCCCAGCATTTT
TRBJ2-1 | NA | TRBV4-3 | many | CASSQGRDEQFF | TGCGCCAGCAGCCAAGGCCGGGATGAGCAGTTCTTC
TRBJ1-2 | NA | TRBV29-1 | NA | CSVGWGYTF | TGCAGCGTTGGCTGGGGCTACACCTTC
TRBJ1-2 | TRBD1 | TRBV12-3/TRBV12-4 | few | CASSPGTGANYGYTF | TGTGCCAGCAGCCCAGGGACAGGGGCTAACTATGGCTACACCTTC
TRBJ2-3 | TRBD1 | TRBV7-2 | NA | CASRRTGSTDTQYF | TGTGCCAGCAGGCGGACAGGGAGCACAGATACGCAGTATTTT
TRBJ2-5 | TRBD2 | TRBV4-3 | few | CASSQEHPWTSGDQETQYF | TGCGCCAGCAGCCAAGAACACCCTTGGACTAGCGGGGACCAAGAGACCCAGTACTTC
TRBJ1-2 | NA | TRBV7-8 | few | CASSLRQIYGYTF | TGTGCCAGCAGCCTAAGACAAATCTATGGCTACACCTTC
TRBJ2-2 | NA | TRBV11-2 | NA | CASSSIYRNTGELFF | TGTGCCAGCAGCTCCATTTACAGGAACACCGGGGAGCTGTTTTTT
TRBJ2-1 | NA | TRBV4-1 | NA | CASSQDPGQGSYNEQFF | TGCGCCAGCAGCCAAGACCCGGGGCAGGGCTCCTACAATGAGCAGTTCTTC
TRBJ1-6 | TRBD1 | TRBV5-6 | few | CASSPYFNSGQGFSPLHF | TGTGCCAGCAGCCCCTATTTCAATTCGGGACAGGGTTTTTCACCCCTCCACTTT
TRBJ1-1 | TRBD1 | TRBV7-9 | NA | CASSAPLQGMNAEAFF | TGTGCCAGCAGCGCACCGTTACAGGGGATGAACGCTGAAGCTTTCTTT
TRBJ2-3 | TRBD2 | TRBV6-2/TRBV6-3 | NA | CASSYSPTAGGFLSTDTQYF | TGTGCCAGCAGTTACTCCCCCACGGCGGGGGGGTTTCTTAGCACAGATACGCAGTATTTT
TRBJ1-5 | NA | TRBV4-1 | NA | CASSQGPRIDQPQHF | TGCGCCAGCAGCCAAGGGCCCCGGATTGATCAGCCCCAGCATTTT
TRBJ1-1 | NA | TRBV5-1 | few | CASSLGPMTEAFF | TGCGCCAGCAGCTTAGGACCCATGACGGAAGCTTTCTTT
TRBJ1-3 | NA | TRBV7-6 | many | CASSLEPLSGNTIYF | TGTGCCAGCAGCTTAGAACCGCTCTCTGGAAACACCATATATTTT